This is a list of T cell receptor beta chains from one sample in a study of regulatory T cells in long-lasting Graves disease. TCRdb reprocessed the multiplex PCR reads with MiXCR, giving one entry per CDR3 protein. The data show about 210,000 distinct CDR3 sequences, with roughly 18% seen just once and over 9.5% held by the top ten. A further study also used this sample, focusing on T cells in Graves' hyperthyroidism and ophthalmopathy.

The source was peripheral blood mononuclear cells (PBMCs), collected at new diagnosis, from a patient treated with antithyroid drugs. These receptors came from a woman aged 25-40 years with Graves disease. The CDR3 runs from the conserved cysteine through the conserved F or W. Each record gives: V gene, J gene, D gene, clone size, CDR3 DNA, CDR3 protein. D genes are given only for firm matches. Size tells how often a clone was seen (once, few, many) or the class of an expanded clone, and some rows leave it out.

>TRBV11-3|TRBJ2-1|TRBD2|many
TGTGCCAGCAGCTCATATACCCTTATCAGCGGGGGGAACAATGAGCAGTTCTTC
CASSSYTLISGGNNEQFF
>TRBV6-9|TRBJ1-5|.|.
TGTGCCAGCAGTTCTCACGCGCAGGGTCAGCCCCAGCATTTT
CASSSHAQGQPQHF
>TRBV12-3/TRBV12-4|TRBJ2-6|.|many
TGTGCCAGCAGTTTCGGGGGCTCTGGGGCCAACGTCCTGACTTTC
CASSFGGSGANVLTF
>TRBV20-1|TRBJ2-6|.|few
TGCAGTGCTAGCAGGGGTTCCCTCTCTGGGGCCAACGTCCTGACTTTC
CSASRGSLSGANVLTF
>TRBV30|TRBJ2-2|.|many
TGTGCCTGGAGTGTAACTACTCCACTCACCGGGGAGCTGTTTTTT
CAWSVTTPLTGELFF
>TRBV30|TRBJ2-2|.|.
TGTGCCTGGAGTAAACTAGGGGGGCCCACCGGGGAGCTGTTTTTT
CAWSKLGGPTGELFF
>TRBV2|TRBJ1-2|TRBD1|few
TGTGCCAGCAGTTGGACAGGGTTAATTGGCTACGCCTTC
CASSWTGLIGYAF
>TRBV28|TRBJ1-3|.|many
TGTGCCAGCAGTTTGGGGGGGGCTCCCTCTGGAAACACCATATATTTT
CASSLGGAPSGNTIYF
>TRBV6-2/TRBV6-3|TRBJ2-4|.|few
TGTGCCAGCAGTTACAAGGGGGGGGGCTCCAAAAACATTCAGTACTTC
CASSYKGGGSKNIQYF
>TRBV28|TRBJ2-7|TRBD2|many
TGTGCCAGCAGAGGACTAGCGGGAGTATACGAGCAGTACTTC
CASRGLAGVYEQYF
>TRBV9|TRBJ2-1|.|.
TGTGCCAGCAGCGTAGCCGGTTATGAGCAGTTCTTC
CASSVAGYEQFF
>TRBV19|TRBJ1-4|.|many
TGTGCCAGTAGTACCCGACGGGAGAATGAAAAACTGTTTTTT
CASSTRRENEKLFF
>TRBV20-1|TRBJ2-7|TRBD1|many
TGCAGTGCTAGAGCCGGGACAGGGATAGCCTACGAGCAGTACTTC
CSARAGTGIAYEQYF
>TRBV5-1|TRBJ2-2|TRBD1|many
TGCGCCAGCAGCTTGGCCCCCGGGACAGCTGACACCGGGGAGCTGTTTTTT
CASSLAPGTADTGELFF
>TRBV28|TRBJ2-7|.|many
TGTGCCAGCAATCCTTCAGCCTTATACGAGCAGTACTTC
CASNPSALYEQYF
>TRBV19|TRBJ2-1|TRBD1|many
TGTGCCAGTAGTATAGGCAGGACAGGGACACCTCGCAATGAGCAGTTCTTC
CASSIGRTGTPRNEQFF
>TRBV6-1|TRBJ2-3|TRBD2|many
TGTGCCAGCAGCTCACTAGCGGGGGTCACGAATCCAAGAAGGACAGATACGCAGTATTTT
CASSSLAGVTNPRRTDTQYF
>TRBV2|TRBJ1-3|TRBD1|many
TGTGCCAGCAGATTAACAGGGGTCTCTGGAAACACCATATATTTT
CASRLTGVSGNTIYF
>TRBV18|TRBJ1-4|TRBD1|.
TGTGCCAGCTCACCCCGGGACAGGGATGAAAAACTGTTTTTT
CASSPRDRDEKLFF
>TRBV4-1|TRBJ2-3|.|few
TGCGCCAGCAGCCACTCTGGCCTTAGCGAAACAGATACGCAGTATTTT
CASSHSGLSETDTQYF
>TRBV5-8|TRBJ2-3|TRBD2|many
TGTGCCAGCATCTCTACCGGGACTAGCGGGATCTTTAGCACAGATACGCAGTATTTT
CASISTGTSGIFSTDTQYF
>TRBV27|TRBJ2-6|.|few
TGTGCCAGCAGTTCCGTTTTACTGGCTGGGGCCAACGTCCTGACTTTC
CASSSVLLAGANVLTF
>TRBV11-3|TRBJ1-1|.|many
TGTGCCAGCAGCTTAGACGGGGGAACTGAAGCTTTCTTT
CASSLDGGTEAFF
>TRBV7-7|TRBJ2-3|.|.
TGTGCTAGCAGCTTATCGGACCAGGCAGATACGCAGTATTTT
CASSLSDQADTQYF
>TRBV11-2|TRBJ2-3|.|.
TGTGCCAGCAGCTCCCGACTAGAGCCCACAGATACGCAGTATTTT
CASSSRLEPTDTQYF
>TRBV5-5|TRBJ2-5|.|many
TGTGCCAGCAGCCCGGGCCCAGGAGGGGAGACCCAGTACTTC
CASSPGPGGETQYF
>TRBV7-9|TRBJ1-4|.|many
TGTGCCAGCAGCTTACGCCAGGGGGAAAAACTGTTTTTT
CASSLRQGEKLFF
>TRBV6-2/TRBV6-3|TRBJ1-3|.|many
TGTGCCAGCAGACCCGACCGATCATCTGGAAACACCATATATTTT
CASRPDRSSGNTIYF
>TRBV11-2|TRBJ2-7|TRBD2|many
TGTGCCAGCAGCTTAGGTTGGGCGGGGGGTTTGGAGCAGTACTTC
CASSLGWAGGLEQYF
>TRBV11-2|TRBJ2-1|.|.
TGTGCCAGCAGCCCCCAGATGTGTGCGACCGGGATCCATGAGCAGTTCTTC
CASSPQMCATGIHEQFF
>TRBV29-1|TRBJ2-7|.|many
TGCAGCGCCTTAATCCCCTACGAGCAGTACTTC
CSALIPYEQYF
>TRBV20-1|TRBJ2-7|.|.
TGCAGTGTTTCGGAGTCAGGTTCCCACGAGCAGTACTTC
CSVSESGSHEQYF
>TRBV3-1|TRBJ2-3|.|many
TGTGCCAGCAGCCAAGTTACAGATACGCAGTATTTT
CASSQVTDTQYF
>TRBV3-1|TRBJ1-6|.|many
TGTGCCAGCAGCCAAGGGGGCGATTCACCCCTCCACTTT
CASSQGGDSPLHF
>TRBV7-9|TRBJ2-1|TRBD2|.
TGTGCCAGCGGCGCCAGGAAAAGACTAGCGGCCACGAGCTCCTACAATGAGCAGTTCTTC
CASGARKRLAATSSYNEQFF
>TRBV11-2|TRBJ2-4|.|.
TGTGCCAGCAGCTTAGCTAGGGGCCCTCTATATGAGCAGTTTTTC
CASSLARGPLYEQFF